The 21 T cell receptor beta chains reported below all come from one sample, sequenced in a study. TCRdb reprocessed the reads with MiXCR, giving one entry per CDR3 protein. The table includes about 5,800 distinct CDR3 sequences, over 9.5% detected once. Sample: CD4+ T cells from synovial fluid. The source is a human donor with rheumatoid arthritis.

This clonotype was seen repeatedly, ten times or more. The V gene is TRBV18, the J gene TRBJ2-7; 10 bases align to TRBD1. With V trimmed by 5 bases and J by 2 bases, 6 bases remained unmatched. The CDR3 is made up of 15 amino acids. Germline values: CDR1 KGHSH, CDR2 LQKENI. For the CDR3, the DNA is TGTGCCAGCTCAGCCCCCGGGACAGGGGCCTACGAGCAGTACTTC. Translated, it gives CASSAPGTGAYEQYF. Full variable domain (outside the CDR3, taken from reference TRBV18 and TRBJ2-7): NAGVMQNPRHLVRRRGQEARLRCSPMKGHSHVYWYRQLPEEGLKFMVYLQKENIIDESGMPKERFSAEFPKEGPSILRIQQVVRGDSAAYFCASSAPGTGAYEQYFGPGTRLTVT.

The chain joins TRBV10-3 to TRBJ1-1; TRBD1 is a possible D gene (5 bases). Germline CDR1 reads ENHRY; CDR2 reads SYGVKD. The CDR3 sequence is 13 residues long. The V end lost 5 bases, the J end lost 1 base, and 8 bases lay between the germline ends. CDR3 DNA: TGTGCCATCAGTATACAGGAGAACACTGAAGCTTTCTTT. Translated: CAISIQENTEAFF.

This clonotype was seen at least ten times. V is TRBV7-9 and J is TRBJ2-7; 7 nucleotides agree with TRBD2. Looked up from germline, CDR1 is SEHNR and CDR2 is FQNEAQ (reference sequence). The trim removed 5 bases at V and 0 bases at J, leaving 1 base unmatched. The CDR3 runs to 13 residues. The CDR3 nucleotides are TGTGCCAGCAGCCGGGACTACTCCTACGAGCAGTACTTC. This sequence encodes CASSRDYSYEQYF.

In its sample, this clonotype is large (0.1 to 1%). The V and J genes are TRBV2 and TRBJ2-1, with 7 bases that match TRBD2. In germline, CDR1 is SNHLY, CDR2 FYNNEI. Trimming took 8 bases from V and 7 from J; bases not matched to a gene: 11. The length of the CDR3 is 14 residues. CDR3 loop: CASGSGLQQNEQFF. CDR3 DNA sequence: TGTGCCAGCGGTTCGGGACTACAACAAAATGAGCAGTTCTTC.

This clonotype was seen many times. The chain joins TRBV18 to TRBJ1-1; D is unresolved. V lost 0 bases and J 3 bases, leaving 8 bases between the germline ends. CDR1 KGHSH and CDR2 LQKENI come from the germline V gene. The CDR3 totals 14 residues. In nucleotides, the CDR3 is TGTGCCAGCTCACCACCGACGCCGTACACTGAAGCTTTCTTT. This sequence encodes CASSPPTPYTEAFF. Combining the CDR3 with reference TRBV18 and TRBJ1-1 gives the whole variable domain NAGVMQNPRHLVRRRGQEARLRCSPMKGHSHVYWYRQLPEEGLKFMVYLQKENIIDESGMPKERFSAEFPKEGPSILRIQQVVRGDSAAYFCASSPPTPYTEAFFGQGTRLTVV.

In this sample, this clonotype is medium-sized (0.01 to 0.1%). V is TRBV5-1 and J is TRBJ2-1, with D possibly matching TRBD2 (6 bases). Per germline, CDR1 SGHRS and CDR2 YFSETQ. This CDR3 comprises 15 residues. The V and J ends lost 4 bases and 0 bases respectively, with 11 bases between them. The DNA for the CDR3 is TGCGCCAGCAGCGCGGGGTCTAGCTCCTACAATGAGCAGTTCTTC. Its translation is CASSAGSSSYNEQFF.

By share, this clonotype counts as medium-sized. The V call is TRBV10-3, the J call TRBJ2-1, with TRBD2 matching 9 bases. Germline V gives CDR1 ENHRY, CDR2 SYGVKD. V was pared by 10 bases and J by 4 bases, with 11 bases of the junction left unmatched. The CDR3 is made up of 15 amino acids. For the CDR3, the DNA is TGTGCCACCTTAGCGGGAGAAGCCCGATACAATGAGCAGTTCTTC. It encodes CATLAGEARYNEQFF.

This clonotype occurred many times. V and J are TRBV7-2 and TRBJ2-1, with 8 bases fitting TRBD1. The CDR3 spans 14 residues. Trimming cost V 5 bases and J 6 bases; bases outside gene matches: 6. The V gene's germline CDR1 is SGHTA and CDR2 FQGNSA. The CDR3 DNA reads TGTGCCAGCAGCATGGGACAGGCCGTCAATGAGCAGTTCTTC. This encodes CASSMGQAVNEQFF.

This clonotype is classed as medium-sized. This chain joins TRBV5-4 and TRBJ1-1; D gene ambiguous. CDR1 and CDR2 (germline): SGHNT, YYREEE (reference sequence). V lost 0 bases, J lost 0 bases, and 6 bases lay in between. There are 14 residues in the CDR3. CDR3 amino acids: CASSLEPMNTEAFF. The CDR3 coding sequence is TGTGCCAGCAGCTTGGAACCGATGAACACTGAAGCTTTCTTT.

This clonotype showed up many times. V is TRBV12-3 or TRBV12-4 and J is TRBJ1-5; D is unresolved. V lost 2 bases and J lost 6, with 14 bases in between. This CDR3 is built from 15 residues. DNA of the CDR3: TGTGCCAGCAGTTTACTCTCCCAGGCTGGTCAGCCCCAGCATTTT. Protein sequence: CASSLLSQAGQPQHF.

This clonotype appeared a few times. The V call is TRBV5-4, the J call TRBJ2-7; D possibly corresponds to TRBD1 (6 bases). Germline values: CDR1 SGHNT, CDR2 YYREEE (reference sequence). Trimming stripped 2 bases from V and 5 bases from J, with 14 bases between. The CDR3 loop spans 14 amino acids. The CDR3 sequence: CASSFPLRQDEQYF. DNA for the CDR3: TGTGCCAGCAGCTTCCCCCTCCGACAGGACGAGCAGTACTTC.

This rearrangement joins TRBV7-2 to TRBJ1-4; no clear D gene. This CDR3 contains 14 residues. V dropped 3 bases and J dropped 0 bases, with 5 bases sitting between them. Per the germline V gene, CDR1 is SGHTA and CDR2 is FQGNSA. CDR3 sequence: CASSFDSTNEKLFF. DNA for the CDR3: TGTGCCAGCAGCTTCGATTCAACTAATGAAAAACTGTTTTTT. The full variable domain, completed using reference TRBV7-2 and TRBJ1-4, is GAGVSQSPSNKVTEKGKDVELRCDPISGHTALYWYRQSLGQGLEFLIYFQGNSAPDKSGLPSDRFSAERTGGSVSTLTIQRTQQEDSAVYLCASSFDSTNEKLFFGSGTQLSVL.

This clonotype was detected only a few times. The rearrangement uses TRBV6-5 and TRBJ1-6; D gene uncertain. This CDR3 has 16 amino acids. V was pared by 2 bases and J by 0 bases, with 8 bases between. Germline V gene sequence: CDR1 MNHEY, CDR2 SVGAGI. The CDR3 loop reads CASSYGGSSYNSPLHF. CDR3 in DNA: TGTGCCAGCAGTTACGGCGGAAGCTCCTATAATTCACCCCTCCACTTT.

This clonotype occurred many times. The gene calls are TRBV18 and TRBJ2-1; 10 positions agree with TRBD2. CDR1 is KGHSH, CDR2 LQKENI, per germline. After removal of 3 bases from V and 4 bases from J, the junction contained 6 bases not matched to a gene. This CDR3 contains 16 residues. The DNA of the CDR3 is TGTGCCAGCTCACCCAATGAACTAGCGGGATACAATGAGCAGTTCTTC. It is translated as CASSPNELAGYNEQFF.

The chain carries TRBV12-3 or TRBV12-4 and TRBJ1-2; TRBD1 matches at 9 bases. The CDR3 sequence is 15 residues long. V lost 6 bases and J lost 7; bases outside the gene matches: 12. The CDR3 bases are TGTGCCAGCAGCTCAAGGACAGGGGTCGGGAGTGGCTACACCTTC. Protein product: CASSSRTGVGSGYTF.

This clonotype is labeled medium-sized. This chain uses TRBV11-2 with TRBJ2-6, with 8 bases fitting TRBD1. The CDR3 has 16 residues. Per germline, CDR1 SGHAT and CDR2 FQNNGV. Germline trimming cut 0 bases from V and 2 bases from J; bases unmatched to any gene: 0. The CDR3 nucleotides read TGTGCCAGCAGCTTAGACAGGGGGCCTGGGGCCAACGTCCTGACTTTC. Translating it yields CASSLDRGPGANVLTF.

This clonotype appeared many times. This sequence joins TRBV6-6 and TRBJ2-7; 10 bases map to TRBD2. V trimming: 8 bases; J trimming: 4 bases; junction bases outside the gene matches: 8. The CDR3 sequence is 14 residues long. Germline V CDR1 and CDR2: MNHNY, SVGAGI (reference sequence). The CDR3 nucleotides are TGTGCCAGCGGCTCTAGCGGGAGAAGGTACGAGCAGTACTTC. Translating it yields CASGSSGRRYEQYF.

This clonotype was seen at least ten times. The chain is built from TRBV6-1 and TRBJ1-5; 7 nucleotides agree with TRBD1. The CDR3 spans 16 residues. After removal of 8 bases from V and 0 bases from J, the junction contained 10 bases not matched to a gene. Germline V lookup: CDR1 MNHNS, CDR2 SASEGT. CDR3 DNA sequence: TGTGCCAGCCGTGGGACAGCAACCTATAGCAATCAGCCCCAGCATTTT. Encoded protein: CASRGTATYSNQPQHF.

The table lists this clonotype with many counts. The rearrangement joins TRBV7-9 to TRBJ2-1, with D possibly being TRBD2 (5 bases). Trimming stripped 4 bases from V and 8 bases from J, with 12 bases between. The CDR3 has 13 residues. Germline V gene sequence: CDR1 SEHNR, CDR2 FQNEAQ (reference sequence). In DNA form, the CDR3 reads TGTGCCAGCAGCTCCTATCTAGCCTATGAGCAGTTCTTC. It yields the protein CASSSYLAYEQFF.

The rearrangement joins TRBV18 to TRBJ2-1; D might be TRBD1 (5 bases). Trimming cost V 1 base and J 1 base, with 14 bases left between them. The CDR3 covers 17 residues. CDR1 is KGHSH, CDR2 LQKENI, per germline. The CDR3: CASSPHDRIISYNEQFF. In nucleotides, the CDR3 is TGTGCCAGCTCACCACATGACAGAATAATTTCCTACAATGAGCAGTTCTTC.

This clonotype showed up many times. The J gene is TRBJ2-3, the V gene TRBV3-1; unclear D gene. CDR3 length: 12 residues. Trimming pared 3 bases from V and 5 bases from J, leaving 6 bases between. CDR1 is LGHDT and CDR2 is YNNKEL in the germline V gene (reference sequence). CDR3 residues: CASSQVGDTQYF. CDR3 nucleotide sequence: TGTGCCAGCAGCCAGGTGGGAGATACGCAGTATTTT.